The rows below give T cell receptor beta chains drawn from one sample of a study of blood T cells in healthy people across ages. TCRdb redid the calling of the 5' RACE reads with MiXCR, one entry per CDR3 protein. The profile shows 630,000 or so distinct CDR3 sequences, about 30% of them singletons. Source material: blood. The receptors were sampled from an elderly woman in good health. The conserved cysteine and the conserved F or W are not part of the CDR3 here. Fields, in order: V gene, J gene, D gene, CDR3 protein. The D gene is left open where the match is weak.

TRBV9	TRBJ2-5	TRBD2	ASSAGLAGLKETQY
TRBV5-1	TRBJ2-1	TRBD2	ASSPGGRLAGFNEQF
TRBV6-1	TRBJ2-7	NA	ASSEDGGAYEQY
TRBV11-1	TRBJ2-6	NA	ASSPRLAGANVLT
TRBV5-5	TRBJ2-1	NA	ASSSTGGETYNEQF
TRBV20-1	TRBJ2-3	TRBD2	SASFGGGPPDTQY
TRBV7-9	TRBJ2-3	NA	ASSLVLGGALTDTQY
TRBV29-1	TRBJ2-6	NA	SVAESGANVRT
TRBV5-6	TRBJ2-3	NA	ASSIEVLVTDTQY
TRBV6-4	TRBJ1-2	NA	ASSDSDNYGYT
TRBV3-1	TRBJ1-6	NA	ASSQDDHLNSPLH
TRBV6-1	TRBJ2-7	NA	ASSENGRYEQY
TRBV2	TRBJ1-2	NA	ASSEGDSALPYYGYT
TRBV29-1	TRBJ2-5	TRBD1	SGGTGQETQY
TRBV10-3	TRBJ1-2	NA	AISESRDLKYGYT
TRBV6-2/TRBV6-3	TRBJ1-1	TRBD1	ASSYLGLGQGSTEAF
TRBV20-1	TRBJ1-4	NA	STRPGPGEKLF
TRBV5-1	TRBJ1-2	TRBD1	ASSGDRDDNYGYT
TRBV5-6	TRBJ2-5	TRBD1	ASSYTQGARETQY
TRBV6-6	TRBJ1-2	TRBD1	ASRSQGGDGYT
TRBV29-1	TRBJ2-3	TRBD1	SVAATGDGTGTQY
TRBV7-2	TRBJ2-3	NA	ASSLAIPRQGRADTQY
TRBV15	TRBJ1-1	NA	ATSREVFTEAF
TRBV7-3	TRBJ2-7	NA	ASSLGAGNNEQY
TRBV20-1	NA	TRBD2	SARMTSGTSEQY
TRBV3-1	TRBJ1-6	NA	ASSRGAESYNSPLH
TRBV19	TRBJ2-6	NA	ASKDHSGANALT
TRBV5-1	TRBJ2-2	TRBD1	ASASTGDTGELF
TRBV5-1	TRBJ1-1	NA	ASKFGALNTEAF
TRBV9	TRBJ2-2	NA	ASSVRGANTGELF
TRBV20-1	TRBJ2-5	NA	SALGPGLETQY
TRBV7-7	TRBJ2-1	TRBD2	ASSPRSSGGYNEQF
TRBV5-1	TRBJ1-1	NA	ASKLSVRITEAF
TRBV24-1	TRBJ2-5	NA	ATSDLGQLQETQY
TRBV3-1	TRBJ2-7	NA	ASSPGGLSSYEQY
TRBV20-1	TRBJ2-5	TRBD2	SAGPTREGETQY
TRBV29-1	TRBJ1-5	NA	SVGGGVSNQPQH
TRBV20-1	TRBJ2-4	TRBD1	SEQGARGNIQY
TRBV7-3	TRBJ2-3	NA	ASSPGRWGTSTDTQY
TRBV20-1	TRBJ2-4	TRBD1	SARDGQGANIQY
TRBV7-2	TRBJ2-1	NA	ASDSDYNEQF
TRBV6-1	TRBJ2-1	NA	ASTQESSYNEQF
TRBV19	TRBJ2-7	NA	ASSIGWDYEQY
TRBV18	TRBJ2-3	TRBD1	ASSPRTGGASDTQY
TRBV24-1	TRBJ1-4	NA	ATSEGGANNEKLF
TRBV19	TRBJ2-1	NA	ASSHADRNEQF
TRBV7-2	TRBJ2-1	NA	ASSLERGVYNEQF
TRBV12-3/TRBV12-4	TRBJ1-1	TRBD1	ASSPGQGAMNTEAF
TRBV3-1	NA	TRBD2	ASSDGRAKYNEQY
TRBV6-1	TRBJ2-3	NA	ASLVLRVSTDTQY
TRBV6-6	TRBJ2-4	NA	ASLGAWGAKNIQY
TRBV7-2	TRBJ2-7	TRBD2	ASSFGLGTWGEQY
TRBV10-3	TRBJ1-4	NA	AIRDGGGSEKLF
TRBV5-6	TRBJ2-3	TRBD2	ASSLERGYTDTQY